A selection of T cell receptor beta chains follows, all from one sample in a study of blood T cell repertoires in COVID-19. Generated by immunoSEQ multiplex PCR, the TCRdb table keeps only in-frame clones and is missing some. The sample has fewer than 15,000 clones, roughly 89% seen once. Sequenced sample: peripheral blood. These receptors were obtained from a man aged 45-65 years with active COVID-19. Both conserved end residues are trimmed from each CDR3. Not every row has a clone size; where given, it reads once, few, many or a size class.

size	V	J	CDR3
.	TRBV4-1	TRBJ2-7	ASSQARTGGGEQY
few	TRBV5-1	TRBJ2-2	ASSLRTSGSTGELF
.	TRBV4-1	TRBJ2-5	ASSQGGLAGDRSQETQY
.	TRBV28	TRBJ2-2	ASRIQGANTGELF
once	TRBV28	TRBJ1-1	ASRLGQGHTEAF
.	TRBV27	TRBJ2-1	ASSLGVAGGNEQF
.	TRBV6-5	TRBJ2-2	ASSWTSANTGELF
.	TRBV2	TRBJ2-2	ASSLGRVNTGELF
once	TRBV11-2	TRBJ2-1	ASSLTGTMQF
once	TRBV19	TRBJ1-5	ASTEGGRAGVWAQH